The rows below give T cell receptor beta chains drawn from one sample of a study of metastatic and nonmetastatic thyroid tumors. TCRdb reprocessed the PCR reads using MiXCR. The sample has tens of thousands of clones, approximately 12% seen once. Sequenced: tumor tissue. The source is a female donor with papillary thyroid cancer or a benign thyroid nodule (not recorded which). Some clones in this sample may be carry-over from other donors' samples. CDR3s include the opening cysteine and the closing phenylalanine or tryptophan. The order of the fields is J gene, clone size, V gene, D gene, CDR3 DNA, CDR3 protein. D genes are given only for firm matches. Clone size is stated in some rows and not others, as once, few, many or a class when expanded.

TRBJ1-2	many	TRBV28	.	TGTGCCAGCAGTGAGCCGAAGCCCCCACGGGGCTACACCTTC	CASSEPKPPRGYTF
TRBJ2-1	many	TRBV11-3	TRBD1	TGTGCCAGCAGCTTAATCGGGACAGCTTACAATGAGCAGTTCTTC	CASSLIGTAYNEQFF
TRBJ2-3	.	TRBV9	.	TGTGCCAGCAGCGTAGCTAGACTAGTTGGAGGAGGGACAGATACGCAGTATTTT	CASSVARLVGGGTDTQYF
TRBJ2-3	many	TRBV27	.	TGTGCCAGCAGTTCCTTAATTCCGACAGATACGCAGTATTTT	CASSSLIPTDTQYF
TRBJ2-6	.	TRBV5-6	.	TGTGCCGGCAGCCCCCTAATGTCTGGGGCCAACGTCCTGACTTTC	CAGSPLMSGANVLTF
TRBJ2-5	many	TRBV20-1	.	TGCAGTGCTAGTGCCGACAGTTTAGAGACCCAGTACTTC	CSASADSLETQYF
TRBJ2-7	many	TRBV3-1	TRBD1	TGTGCCAGCAACTCCGGGACAGGAGGGTCCGAGCAGTACTTC	CASNSGTGGSEQYF
TRBJ2-1	many	TRBV28	TRBD1	TGTGCCAGCGACAGGGGCCCTTACAATGAGCAGTTCTTC	CASDRGPYNEQFF
TRBJ2-3	many	TRBV15	TRBD2	TGTGCCACCAGCAGTGAAAGAGCGGGAGGGCCGCAAGATACGCAGTATTTT	CATSSERAGGPQDTQYF
TRBJ1-4	many	TRBV6-1	TRBD1	TGTGCCAGTGACAGGGGGCGAGATGAAAAACTGTTTTTT	CASDRGRDEKLFF
TRBJ1-1	many	TRBV12-3/TRBV12-4	TRBD1	TGTGCCAGCAGTCGGACAGGGGGCCTCTCGAACACTGAAGCTTTCTTT	CASSRTGGLSNTEAFF
TRBJ2-3	many	TRBV30	TRBD2	TGTGCCTGGACTAGCGGGAGGGAAGATACGCAGTATTTT	CAWTSGREDTQYF
TRBJ2-3	.	TRBV11-1	.	TGTGCCAGCAGCTTAGTCGTAGGTGGCAGAACAGATACGCAGTATTTT	CASSLVVGGRTDTQYF
TRBJ2-1	few	TRBV15	.	TGTGCCACCAGTAGTGGAGGGAGAGGTGATGAGCAGTTCTTC	CATSSGGRGDEQFF
TRBJ2-3	many	TRBV6-1	TRBD2	TGTGCCAGCAGTGAAAGGGCTAGCGGGAGGGCCGTTTCAGATACGCAGTATTTT	CASSERASGRAVSDTQYF
TRBJ1-6	many	TRBV28	.	TGTGCCAGCAGCCGGATACGTTCACCCCTCCACTTT	CASSRIRSPLHF
TRBJ2-7	.	TRBV6-6	.	TGTGCCAGCAGTTACGGCGGGGGCGCAGACTACGAGCAGTACTTC	CASSYGGGADYEQYF
TRBJ2-2	many	TRBV27	.	TGTGCCAGCAGTTTATGGGTCGGGAGAGGGACCGGGGAGCTGTTTTTT	CASSLWVGRGTGELFF
TRBJ1-1	many	TRBV20-1	.	TGCAGTGCTAGACCGACTGGGAACACTGAAGCTTTCTTT	CSARPTGNTEAFF
TRBJ1-1	many	TRBV11-2	.	TGTGCCAGCAGCCCAGCACGGAGCCTAATGAACACTGAAGCTTTCTTT	CASSPARSLMNTEAFF
TRBJ1-2	many	TRBV5-4	TRBD1	TGTGCCAGCAGCCCCATCCAGGGGGCACACACCTTC	CASSPIQGAHTF
TRBJ2-3	.	TRBV5-1	.	TGCGCCAGCAGCTTTACGAAATCCACAGATACGCAGTATTTT	CASSFTKSTDTQYF
TRBJ2-1	many	TRBV20-1	TRBD1	TGCAGTGCTAGGGACGTACAGGGGCCTCCCTACAATGAGCAGTTCTTC	CSARDVQGPPYNEQFF
TRBJ2-3	many	TRBV29-1	TRBD1	TGCAGCGCCTACCTCCAGGGGGCCACCGCCACAGATACGCAGTATTTT	CSAYLQGATATDTQYF
TRBJ1-1	many	TRBV6-1	.	TGTGCCAGCAGTGGGCCCCAGGGGAGACCGAACACTGAAGCTTTCTTT	CASSGPQGRPNTEAFF
TRBJ1-1	few	TRBV5-5	.	TGTGCCAGCAGCTTGCGCGGACCGAGTGAAGCTTTCTTT	CASSLRGPSEAFF
TRBJ1-2	medium-sized	TRBV27	TRBD1	TGTGCCAGCAGTTCGCAGACAGGGGGCGCTGGCTACACCTTC	CASSSQTGGAGYTF
TRBJ1-6	.	TRBV7-6	.	TGTGACAACAGCCGGGACAATAATTCACCCCTCCACTTT	CDNSRDNNSPLHF